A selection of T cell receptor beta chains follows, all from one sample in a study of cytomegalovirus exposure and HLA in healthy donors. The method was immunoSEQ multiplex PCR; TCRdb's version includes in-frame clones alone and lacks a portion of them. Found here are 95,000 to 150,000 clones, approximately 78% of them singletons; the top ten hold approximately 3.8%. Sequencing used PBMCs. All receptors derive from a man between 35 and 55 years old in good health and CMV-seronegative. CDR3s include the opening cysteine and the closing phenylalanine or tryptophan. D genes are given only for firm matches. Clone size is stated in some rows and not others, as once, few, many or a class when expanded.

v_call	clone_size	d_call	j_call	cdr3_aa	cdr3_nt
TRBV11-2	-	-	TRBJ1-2	CASSLDTTTAYTF	TGTGCCAGCAGCTTAGACACCACCACTGCCTACACCTTC
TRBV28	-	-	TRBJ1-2	CASEGREDYGYTF	TGTGCCAGCGAGGGAAGGGAGGACTATGGCTACACCTTC
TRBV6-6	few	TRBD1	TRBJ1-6	CASRTGGFENSPLHF	TGTGCCAGCAGGACAGGGGGCTTTGAGAATTCACCCCTCCACTTT
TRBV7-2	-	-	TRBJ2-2	CASSVRVQHGELFF	TGTGCCAGCAGCGTCCGGGTCCAACACGGGGAGCTGTTTTTT
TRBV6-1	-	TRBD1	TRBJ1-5	CASSGQGAYQPQHF	TGTGCCAGCAGTGGCCAGGGGGCATATCAGCCCCAGCATTTT
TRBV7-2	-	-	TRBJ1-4	CASSRATNEKLFF	TGTGCCAGCAGCCGTGCAACTAATGAAAAACTGTTTTTT
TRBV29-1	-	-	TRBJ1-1	CSVHRVGTEAFF	TGCAGCGTTCACAGGGTAGGGACTGAAGCTTTCTTT
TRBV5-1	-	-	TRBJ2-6	CASSLQGSGANGLTF	TGCGCCAGCAGCTTGCAGGGCTCTGGGGCCAACGGCCTGACTTTC
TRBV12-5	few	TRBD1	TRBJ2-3	CASEGATDTQYF	TGTGCTAGTGAGGGGGCCACAGATACGCAGTATTTT
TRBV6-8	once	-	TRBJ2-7	CASRSEARSF	TGTGCCAGCCGGAGTGAGGCCCGTAGTTTC
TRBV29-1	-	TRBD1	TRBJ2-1	CSVDRGRQSYNEQFF	TGCAGCGTTGACAGGGGGCGACAATCCTACAATGAGCAGTTCTTC
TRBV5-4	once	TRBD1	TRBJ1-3	CASSLQGTAGNTIYF	TGTGCCAGCAGCTTGCAAGGGACAGCTGGAAACACCATATATTTT
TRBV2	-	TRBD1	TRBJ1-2	CASSQDRDSYGYTF	TGTGCCAGCAGTCAGGACAGGGATAGCTATGGCTACACCTTC
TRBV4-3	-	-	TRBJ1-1	CASSQDLNREAFF	TGCGCCAGCAGCCAAGATCTCAACAGGGAAGCTTTCTTT
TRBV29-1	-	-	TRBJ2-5	CSVEDFSPPGQETQYF	TGCAGCGTTGAAGATTTCAGCCCGCCAGGGCAAGAGACCCAGTACTTC
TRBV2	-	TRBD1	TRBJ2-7	CASRGGQGIKYEQYF	TGTGCCAGCAGGGGGGGACAGGGTATCAAATACGAGCAGTACTTC
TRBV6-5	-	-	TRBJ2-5	CASSSTSGGYQETQYF	TGTGCCAGCAGTTCCACGTCAGGGGGGTACCAAGAGACCCAGTACTTC
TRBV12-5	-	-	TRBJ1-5	CASGTTSQGNQPQHF	TGTGCTAGTGGTACCACCTCCCAGGGCAATCAGCCCCAGCATTTT
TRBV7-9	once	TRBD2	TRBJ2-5	CASSLAAGAGPQETQYF	TGTGCCAGCAGCTTAGCAGCGGGGGCAGGGCCCCAAGAGACCCAGTACTTC
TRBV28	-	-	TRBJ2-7	CASSFHSSYEQYF	TGTGCCAGCAGTTTCCACAGCTCCTACGAGCAGTACTTC
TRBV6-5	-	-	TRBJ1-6	CASSYGRKSYNSPLHF	TGTGCCAGCAGTTACGGGAGGAAAAGTTATAATTCACCCCTCCACTTT
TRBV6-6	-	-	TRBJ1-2	CASSYDRMYGYTF	TGTGCCAGCAGTTACGACAGAATGTACGGCTACACCTTC
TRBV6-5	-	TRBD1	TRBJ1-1	CASKQGARTEAFF	TGTGCCAGCAAACAGGGGGCGCGGACTGAAGCTTTCTTT
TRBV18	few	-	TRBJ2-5	CASSPGLGETQYF	TGTGCCAGCTCACCGGGGCTAGGGGAGACCCAGTACTTC
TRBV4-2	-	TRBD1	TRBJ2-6	CASSPPGTGVLTGANVLTF	TGTGCCAGCAGCCCACCTGGGACAGGGGTTTTAACTGGGGCCAACGTCCTGACTTTC
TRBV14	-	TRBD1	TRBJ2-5	CASSPWDRTQETQYF	TGTGCCAGCAGCCCATGGGACAGGACCCAAGAGACCCAGTACTTC